This TCR beta chain stems from a study of PD-L1 blockade in urothelial cancer. Some clones are missing from TCRdb's copy, which holds only in-frame ones; the method was immunoSEQ multiplex PCR. The sample records tens of thousands of clones, roughly 80% being singletons. This clone showed up just a few times. Indicated time point: pretreatment peripheral blood. V was trimmed by 4 bases and J by 6 bases, leaving 15 bases between them. The germline V gene has CDR1 SGHTA and CDR2 FQGNSA. The CDR3 spans 15 residues. The input for sequencing was PBMCs, taken around atezolizumab (anti-PD-L1) treatment. This clonotype was sampled from a man aged 35-49 years with urothelial cancer. The V gene is TRBV7-2, the J gene TRBJ2-2; a weak D match, TRBD2 (5 bases). The CDR3 is CASSSASGLAGELFF. The DNA for the CDR3 is TGTGCCAGCAGCTCCGCTTCGGGATTGGCCGGGGAGCTGTTTTTT.